The rows below give T cell receptor beta chains drawn from one sample of a study of shared clonotypes between healthy human individuals. Profiling relied on immunoSEQ multiplex PCR, and the TCRdb table lists in-frame clones only, not all of them. The sample consists of some 1 million clones, under 80% of them appearing once. The source material was memory CD4+ T cells sorted from blood. These receptors came from a young man in good health. Both conserved end residues are part of each CDR3.

CDR3 length	V gene	J gene	CDR3 protein
14	TRBV9	TRBJ1-2	CASSAEQGFYGYTF
13	TRBV5-1	TRBJ1-4	CASSLGADEKLFF
13	TRBV15	TRBJ2-7	CATQRREGYEQYF
12	TRBV2	TRBJ2-3	CASEALGDTQYF
15	TRBV30	TRBJ2-1	CAWSPDLGSYNEQFF
13	TRBV6-5	TRBJ2-1	CASSYSNNNEQFF
14	TRBV5-4	TRBJ1-1	CASSLGLMNTEAFF
17	TRBV7-9	TRBJ2-7	CASSLELGRGQGHEQYF
15	TRBV12-5	TRBJ1-6	CASGAQGQGDSPLHF
14	TRBV6-6	TRBJ2-7	CASTPGGREAEQYF
14	TRBV25-1	TRBJ2-3	CASSVHRDTDTQYF
16	TRBV6-6	TRBJ1-1	CASSLRQGMMNTEAFF
13	TRBV6-1	TRBJ2-5	CASSSQDPGAQYF
14	TRBV5-1	TRBJ1-4	CASSLGAGFEKLFF
15	TRBV5-1	TRBJ1-5	CASRMGPSSNQPQHF
14	TRBV12-5	TRBJ2-7	CASGSVARGYEQYF
15	TRBV5-1	TRBJ2-5	CASSLASSGQETQYF
15	TRBV4-3	TRBJ2-7	CASSPMPQDSYEQYF
14	TRBV4-3	TRBJ2-3	CASSQAPRTDTQYF
15	TRBV7-2	TRBJ2-7	CASSLVGGRTYEQYF
14	TRBV5-4	TRBJ2-1	CASSGSGTGNEQFF
15	TRBV5-1	TRBJ1-5	CASSPGGTSNQPQHF
15	TRBV7-9	TRBJ2-7	CASSSSSGQGTEQYF
16	TRBV28	TRBJ2-7	CASSYQGLPSPYEQYF
13	TRBV2	TRBJ1-1	CASSDTGFGGAFF
14	TRBV25-1	TRBJ1-2	CASSEFEENYGYTF
14	TRBV18	TRBJ2-7	CASSPTQGNYEQYF
12	TRBV27	TRBJ1-1	CASAGMSGEAFF
13	TRBV2	TRBJ1-2	CASSPDTNYGYTF
15	TRBV29-1	TRBJ1-4	CSVKGGTVRNEKLFF
12	TRBV28	TRBJ2-3	CASSYETSGEYF
17	TRBV19	TRBJ2-3	CASSPRTSGRGTDTQYF
15	TRBV4-1	TRBJ2-3	CASSQVGHGPDTQYF
17	TRBV5-1	TRBJ2-7	CASSSGQGGGGFDEQYF
15	TRBV27	TRBJ1-2	CASSLTRAGASGYTF
13	TRBV6-5	TRBJ2-1	CASTSWGSSEQFF
17	TRBV23-1	TRBJ1-2	CASSLPGQSPRLWGYTF
17	TRBV5-8	TRBJ1-4	CASSLARTGGSNEKLFF